This TCR beta chain was obtained from a study of OX40 agonist ivuxolimab in advanced cancers. Some background on the complete study: The costimulatory receptor OX40 (CD134) was targeted by ivuxolimab, a fully human IgG2 agonistic monoclonal antibody. Intravenous ivuxolimab was administered to patients every 2 weeks at six dose levels: 0.01, 0.1, 0.3, 1.5, 3 and 10 mg/kg. Of the roughly 52 dose-escalation patients, hepatocellular carcinoma was present in approximately 20, melanoma in roughly 15, renal cell carcinoma in 9 and head and neck cancer in 9. A male proportion of 82.7% and a mean age of roughly 58 years, ranging from roughly 23 to 80, were recorded for the dose-escalation cohort. Prior anti-PD-1, anti-PD-L1 or anti-CTLA-4 therapy was permitted, and checkpoint inhibitors had been received by around 39% of dose-escalation patients. Partial responses occurred in three dose-escalation patients, of whom one had hepatocellular carcinoma and two had cutaneous melanoma. The purpose of peripheral TCRbeta sequencing was to test whether ivuxolimab changed TCR sequence diversity and led to clonal T-cell expansion. The paper covers the monotherapy dose-escalation part of the phase I ivuxolimab trial, which included N ≈ 50 patients. Overall study results and their limits: Clonal expansion of both CD4+ and CD8+ blood T cells was observed from baseline to week 6 at doses 0.1 to 3.0 mg/kg. Low levels of normalized T-cell clonal expansion were also seen in some patients who did not respond. The antigen specificity of the peripheral T cells that underwent clonal expansion was not determined. Partial responders in the 0.1-3.0 mg/kg groups had among the lowest normalized peripheral clonal expansion, especially among CD8+ T cells. After ivuxolimab, CD8+ T cells had more expanded clones than CD4+ T cells on average.

V trim: 7 bases; J trim: 0 bases; unmatched bases: 6. Based on the germline V gene, the CDR1 and CDR2 sequences are SGHRS and YFSETQ. The cysteine opens and the phenylalanine closes a CDR3 of 15 amino acids. The read is trimmed to its CDR3 DNA, 45 bases read in frame from base 1. For sequencing of the TCRbeta CDR3 region, genomic DNA was extracted from the sorted cells. The immunoSEQ Assay was used for sequencing of TCRbeta CDR3 regions. Not all clones reach the TCRdb copy of this immuneACCESS table, which keeps in-frame sequences only. Checked studies attribute under half of the gap to unresolved V genes and leave the rest unexplained. This sample lists tens of thousands of clones; about 90% were detected once. Of the sample, 4% to 4.5% is held by the ten largest clones. Patients with a history of autoimmune disease or receiving systemic immunosuppression were excluded from the trial. Peripheral blood for TCR sequencing was collected from all dose cohorts at baseline, on cycle 4 day 1, and on cycle 7 day 1. Samples were obtained from an open-label, multicenter, first-in-human phase I dose-escalation trial of ivuxolimab. Adults with locally advanced or metastatic melanoma, renal cell carcinoma, hepatocellular carcinoma or head and neck squamous cell carcinoma were enrolled in the trial. Before TCR sequencing, CD4+ and CD8+ T cells were separately sorted from peripheral blood.

Note on this clone: The target of this receptor is not known. No quality values exist for individual bases; no much larger clone is one base distant.

The chain links TRBV5-1 with TRBJ2-3, and 9 junctional nucleotides match TRBD2. Specimen: CD4+ or CD8+ T cells sorted from blood, collected in a trial of the OX40 agonist ivuxolimab. This receptor was identified in an adult with an advanced solid tumor such as melanoma, head and neck, liver or kidney cancer. The nucleotide sequence reads TGCGCCAGCGATCCGACTAGCGGAAGCACAGATACGCAGTATTTT. Its protein is CASDPTSGSTDTQYF.